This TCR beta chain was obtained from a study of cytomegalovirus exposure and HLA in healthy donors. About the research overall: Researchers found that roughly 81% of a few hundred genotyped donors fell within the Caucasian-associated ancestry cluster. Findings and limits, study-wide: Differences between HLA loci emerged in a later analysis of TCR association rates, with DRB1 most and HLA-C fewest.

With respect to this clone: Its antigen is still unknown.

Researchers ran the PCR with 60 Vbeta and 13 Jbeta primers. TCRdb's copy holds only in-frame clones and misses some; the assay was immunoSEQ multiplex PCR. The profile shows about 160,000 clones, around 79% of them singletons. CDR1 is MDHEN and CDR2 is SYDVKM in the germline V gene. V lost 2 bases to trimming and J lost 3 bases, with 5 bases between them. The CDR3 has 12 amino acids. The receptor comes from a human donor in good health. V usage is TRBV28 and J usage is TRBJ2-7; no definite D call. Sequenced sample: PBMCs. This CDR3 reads CASSLVYYEQYF. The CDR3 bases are TGTGCCAGCAGTTTAGTCTACTACGAGCAGTACTTC.